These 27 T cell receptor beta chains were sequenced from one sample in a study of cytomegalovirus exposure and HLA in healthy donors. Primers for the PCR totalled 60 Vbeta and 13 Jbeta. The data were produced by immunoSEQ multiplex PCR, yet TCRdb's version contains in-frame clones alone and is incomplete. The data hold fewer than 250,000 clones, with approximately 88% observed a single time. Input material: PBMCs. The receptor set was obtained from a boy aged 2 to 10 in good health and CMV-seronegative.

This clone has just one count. DNA of the CDR3: TGTGCCAGCAGCTTGGGGGACAGGAGCTACGAGCAGTACTTC. Protein product: CASSLGDRSYEQYF. The chain carries TRBV7-6 and TRBJ2-7; 8 bases fit TRBD1. Germline CDR1 is SGHVS and CDR2 is FNYEAQ. The J segment lost 3 bases and the V segment lost 3 bases, leaving 4 bases of the junction unmatched. The CDR3 runs 14 residues.

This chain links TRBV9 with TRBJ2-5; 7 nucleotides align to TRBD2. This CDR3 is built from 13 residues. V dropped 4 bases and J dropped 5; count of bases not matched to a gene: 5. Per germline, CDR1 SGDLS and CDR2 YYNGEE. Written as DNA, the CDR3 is TGTGCCAGCAGCTGGGACGGGGGGGAGACCCAGTACTTC. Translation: CASSWDGGETQYF. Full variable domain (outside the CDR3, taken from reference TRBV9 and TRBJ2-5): DSGVTQTPKHLITATGQRVTLRCSPRSGDLSVYWYQQSLDQGLQFLIQYYNGEERAKGNILERFSAQQFPDLHSELNLSSLELGDSALYFCASSWDGGETQYFGPGTRLLVL.

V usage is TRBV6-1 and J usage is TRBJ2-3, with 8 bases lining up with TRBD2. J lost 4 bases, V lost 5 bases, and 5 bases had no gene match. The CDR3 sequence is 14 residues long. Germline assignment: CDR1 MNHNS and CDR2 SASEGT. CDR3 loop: CASSTRTSSDTQYF. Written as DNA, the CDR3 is TGTGCCAGCAGTACCCGGACTAGCTCAGATACGCAGTATTTT.

The CDR3 here is CASSLSGQGDNQPQHF. The CDR3 DNA reads TGTGCCAGCAGCTTGTCTGGGCAGGGGGACAATCAGCCCCAGCATTTT. The chain has TRBV5-8 and TRBJ1-5; 7 bases match TRBD1. Per germline, CDR1 SGHTS and CDR2 YDEGEE. This CDR3 is built from 16 residues. J was trimmed by 3 bases and V by 1 base; bases with no gene match: 7.

CDR3: CASSESSAQAGASPLHF. CDR3 DNA sequence: TGCGCCAGCAGTGAGTCGTCCGCCCAGGCAGGGGCTTCACCCCTCCACTTT. The chain links TRBV10-2 to TRBJ1-6; D is possibly TRBD1 (6 bases). CDR1 and CDR2 (germline): WSHSY, SAAADI. The CDR3 sequence is 17 residues long. V was clipped by 0 bases and J by 9 bases, with 18 bases between them.

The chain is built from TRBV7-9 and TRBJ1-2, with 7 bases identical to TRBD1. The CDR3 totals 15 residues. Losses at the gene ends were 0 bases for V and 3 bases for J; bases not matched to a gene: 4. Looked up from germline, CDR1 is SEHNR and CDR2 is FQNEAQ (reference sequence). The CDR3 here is CASSLALGTDYGYTF. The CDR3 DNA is TGTGCCAGCAGCTTAGCCCTTGGGACAGACTATGGCTACACCTTC. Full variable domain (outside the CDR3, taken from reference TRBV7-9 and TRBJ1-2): DTGVSQNPRHKITKRGQNVTFRCDPISEHNRLYWYRQTLGQGPEFLTYFQNEAQLEKSRLLSDRFSAERPKGSFSTLEIQRTEQGDSAMYLCASSLALGTDYGYTFGSGTRLTVV.

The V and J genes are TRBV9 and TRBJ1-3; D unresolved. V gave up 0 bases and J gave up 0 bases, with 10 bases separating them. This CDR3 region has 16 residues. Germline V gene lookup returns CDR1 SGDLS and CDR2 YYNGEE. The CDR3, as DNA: TGTGCCAGCAGCGTAGATCAGGCCCGCTCTGGAAACACCATATATTTT. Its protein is CASSVDQARSGNTIYF.

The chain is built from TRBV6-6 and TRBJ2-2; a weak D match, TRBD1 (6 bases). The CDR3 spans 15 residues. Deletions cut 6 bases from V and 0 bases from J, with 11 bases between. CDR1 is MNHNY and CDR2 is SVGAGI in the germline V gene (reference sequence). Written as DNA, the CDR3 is TGTGCCAGCAGCCACAGGGTTGCGAACACCGGGGAGCTGTTTTTT. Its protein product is CASSHRVANTGELFF.

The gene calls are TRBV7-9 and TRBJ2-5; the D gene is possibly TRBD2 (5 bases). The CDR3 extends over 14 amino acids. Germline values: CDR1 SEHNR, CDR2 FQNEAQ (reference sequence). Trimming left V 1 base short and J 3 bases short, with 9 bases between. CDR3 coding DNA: TGTGCCAGCAGCTTAGTTGGTAGCGAAGAGACCCAGTACTTC. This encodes CASSLVGSEETQYF.

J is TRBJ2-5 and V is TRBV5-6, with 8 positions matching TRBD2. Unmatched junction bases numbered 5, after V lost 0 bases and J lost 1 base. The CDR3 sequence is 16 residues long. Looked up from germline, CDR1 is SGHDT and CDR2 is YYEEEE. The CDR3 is CASSLVLAGLQETQYF. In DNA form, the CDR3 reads TGTGCCAGCAGCTTGGTATTAGCGGGACTCCAAGAGACCCAGTACTTC. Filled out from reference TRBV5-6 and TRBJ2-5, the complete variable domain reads DAGVTQSPTHLIKTRGQQVTLRCSPKSGHDTVSWYQQALGQGPQFIFQYYEEEERQRGNFPDRFSGHQFPNYSSELNVNALLLGDSALYLCASSLVLAGLQETQYFGPGTRLLVL.

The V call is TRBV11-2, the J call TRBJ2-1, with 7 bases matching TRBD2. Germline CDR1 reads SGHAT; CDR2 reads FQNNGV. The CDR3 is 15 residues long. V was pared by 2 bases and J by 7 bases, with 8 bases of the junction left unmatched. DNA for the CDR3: TGTGCCAGCAGCTTATCTGGGGGGGGAAAGAATGAGCAGTTCTTC. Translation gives CASSLSGGGKNEQFF. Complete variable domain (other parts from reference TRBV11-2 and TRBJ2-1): EAGVAQSPRYKIIEKRQSVAFWCNPISGHATLYWYQQILGQGPKLLIQFQNNGVVDDSQLPKDRFSAERLKGVDSTLKIQPAKLEDSAVYLCASSLSGGGKNEQFFGPGTRLTVL.

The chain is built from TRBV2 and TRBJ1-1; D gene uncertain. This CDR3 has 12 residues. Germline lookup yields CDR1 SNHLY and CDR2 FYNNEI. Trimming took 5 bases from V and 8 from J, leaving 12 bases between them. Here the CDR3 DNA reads TGTGCCAGCAGTAATTGGGAGAGGGAAGCTTTCTTT. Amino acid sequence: CASSNWEREAFF.

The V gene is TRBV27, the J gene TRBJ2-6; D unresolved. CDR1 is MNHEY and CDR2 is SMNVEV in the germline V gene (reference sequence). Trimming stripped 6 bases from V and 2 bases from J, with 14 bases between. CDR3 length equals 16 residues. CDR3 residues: CASRSEFFPGANVLTF. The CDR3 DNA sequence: TGTGCCAGCAGGTCGGAGTTCTTCCCTGGGGCCAACGTCCTGACTTTC. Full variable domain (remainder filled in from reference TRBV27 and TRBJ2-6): EAQVTQNPRYLITVTGKKLTVTCSQNMNHEYMSWYRQDPGLGLRQIYYSMNVEVTDKGDVPEGYKVSRKEKRNFPLILESPSPNQTSLYFCASRSEFFPGANVLTFGAGSRLTVL.

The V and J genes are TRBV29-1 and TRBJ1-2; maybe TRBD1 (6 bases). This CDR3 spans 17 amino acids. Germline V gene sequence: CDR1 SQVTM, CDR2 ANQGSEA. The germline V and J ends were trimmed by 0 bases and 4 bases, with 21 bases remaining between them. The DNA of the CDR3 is TGCAGCGTTGAAGATCCCCAGGGGTTAGACTCCCCCTATGGCTACACCTTC. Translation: CSVEDPQGLDSPYGYTF.

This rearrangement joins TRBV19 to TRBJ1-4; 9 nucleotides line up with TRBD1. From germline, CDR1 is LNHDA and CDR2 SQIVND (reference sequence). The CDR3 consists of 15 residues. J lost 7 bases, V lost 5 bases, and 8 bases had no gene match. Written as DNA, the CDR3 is TGTGCCAGTAGTCTTGACAGGGGGGGAAGTGAAAAACTGTTTTTT. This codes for CASSLDRGGSEKLFF.

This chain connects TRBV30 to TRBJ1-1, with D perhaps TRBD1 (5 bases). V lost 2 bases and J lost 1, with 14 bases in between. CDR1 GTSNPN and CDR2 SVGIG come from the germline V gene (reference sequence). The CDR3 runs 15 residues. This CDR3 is CAWSMGEGRNTEAFF. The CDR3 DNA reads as TGTGCCTGGAGTATGGGGGAGGGCCGGAACACTGAAGCTTTCTTT.

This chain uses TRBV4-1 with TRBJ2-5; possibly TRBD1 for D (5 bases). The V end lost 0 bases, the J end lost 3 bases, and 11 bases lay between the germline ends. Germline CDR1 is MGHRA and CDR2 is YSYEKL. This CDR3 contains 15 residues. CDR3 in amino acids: CASSQESWTKETQYF. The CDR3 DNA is TGCGCCAGCAGCCAAGAATCTTGGACAAAAGAGACCCAGTACTTC.

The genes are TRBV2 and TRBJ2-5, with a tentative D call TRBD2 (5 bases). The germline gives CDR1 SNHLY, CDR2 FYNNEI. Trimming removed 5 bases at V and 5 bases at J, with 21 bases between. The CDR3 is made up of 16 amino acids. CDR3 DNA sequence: TGTGCCAGCAGTAGTAGCGTCTTAGGAACTCCGGAGACCCAGTACTTC. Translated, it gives CASSSSVLGTPETQYF.

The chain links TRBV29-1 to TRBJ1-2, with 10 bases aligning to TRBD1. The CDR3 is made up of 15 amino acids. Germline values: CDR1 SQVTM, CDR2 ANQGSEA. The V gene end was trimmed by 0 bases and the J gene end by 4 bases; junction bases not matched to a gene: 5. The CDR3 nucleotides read TGCAGCGTTGAAGAAGGCGACAGGGGGCCCTATGGCTACACCTTC. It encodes CSVEEGDRGPYGYTF.

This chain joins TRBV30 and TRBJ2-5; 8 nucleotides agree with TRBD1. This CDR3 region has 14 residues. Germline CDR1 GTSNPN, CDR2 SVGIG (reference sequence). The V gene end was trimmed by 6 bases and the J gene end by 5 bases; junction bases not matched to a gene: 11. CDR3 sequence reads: CACNPGTGRETQYF. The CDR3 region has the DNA TGTGCCTGTAACCCCGGGACAGGAAGGGAGACCCAGTACTTC.

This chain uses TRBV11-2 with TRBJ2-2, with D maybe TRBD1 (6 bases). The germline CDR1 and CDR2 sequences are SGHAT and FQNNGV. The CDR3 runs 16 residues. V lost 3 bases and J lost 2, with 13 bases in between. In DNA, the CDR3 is TGTGCCAGCAGCTTGGGGGCGGTACTAAACACCGGGGAGCTGTTTTTT. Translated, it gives CASSLGAVLNTGELFF.

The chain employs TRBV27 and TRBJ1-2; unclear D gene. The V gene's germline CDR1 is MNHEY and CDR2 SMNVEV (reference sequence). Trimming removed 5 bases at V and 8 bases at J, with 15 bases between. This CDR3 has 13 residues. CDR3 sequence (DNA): TGTGCCAGCAGTCCAGACCCAACGGGAGGCTACACCTTC. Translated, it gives CASSPDPTGGYTF.

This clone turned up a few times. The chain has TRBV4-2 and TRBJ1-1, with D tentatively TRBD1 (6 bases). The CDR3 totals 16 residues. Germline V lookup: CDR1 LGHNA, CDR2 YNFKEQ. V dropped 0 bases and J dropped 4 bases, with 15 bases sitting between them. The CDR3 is CASSQDRGAVGTEAFF. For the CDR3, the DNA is TGTGCCAGCAGCCAAGATCGGGGGGCTGTAGGCACTGAAGCTTTCTTT.

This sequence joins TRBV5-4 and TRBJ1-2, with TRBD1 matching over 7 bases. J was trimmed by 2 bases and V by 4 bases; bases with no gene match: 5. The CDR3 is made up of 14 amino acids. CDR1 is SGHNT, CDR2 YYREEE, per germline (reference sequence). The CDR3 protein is CASSPTGNNYGYTF. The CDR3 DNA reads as TGTGCCAGCAGCCCGACAGGGAACAACTATGGCTACACCTTC.

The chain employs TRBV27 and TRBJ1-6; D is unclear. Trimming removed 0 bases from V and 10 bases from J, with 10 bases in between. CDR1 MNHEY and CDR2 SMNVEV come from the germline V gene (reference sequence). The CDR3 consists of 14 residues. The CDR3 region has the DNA TGTGCCAGCAGTTTATCAGCCGTAATATCACCCCTCCACTTT. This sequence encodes CASSLSAVISPLHF.

In DNA, the CDR3 is TGTGCCAGCAAGGCAGGGCGAAACTATGGCTACACCTTC. It is translated as CASKAGRNYGYTF. The chain combines TRBV6-5 with TRBJ1-2, with D perhaps TRBD1 (5 bases). The germline V gene encodes CDR1 MNHEY and CDR2 SVGAGI. Trimming removed 7 bases from V and 2 bases from J, with 11 bases in between. The CDR3 sequence is 13 residues long.

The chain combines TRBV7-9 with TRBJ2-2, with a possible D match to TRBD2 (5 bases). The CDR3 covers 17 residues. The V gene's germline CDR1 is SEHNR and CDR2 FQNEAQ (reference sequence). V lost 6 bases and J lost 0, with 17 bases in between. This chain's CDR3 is CASRGNLADSNTGELFF. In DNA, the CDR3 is TGTGCCAGCAGGGGAAATCTAGCAGATTCGAACACCGGGGAGCTGTTTTTT.